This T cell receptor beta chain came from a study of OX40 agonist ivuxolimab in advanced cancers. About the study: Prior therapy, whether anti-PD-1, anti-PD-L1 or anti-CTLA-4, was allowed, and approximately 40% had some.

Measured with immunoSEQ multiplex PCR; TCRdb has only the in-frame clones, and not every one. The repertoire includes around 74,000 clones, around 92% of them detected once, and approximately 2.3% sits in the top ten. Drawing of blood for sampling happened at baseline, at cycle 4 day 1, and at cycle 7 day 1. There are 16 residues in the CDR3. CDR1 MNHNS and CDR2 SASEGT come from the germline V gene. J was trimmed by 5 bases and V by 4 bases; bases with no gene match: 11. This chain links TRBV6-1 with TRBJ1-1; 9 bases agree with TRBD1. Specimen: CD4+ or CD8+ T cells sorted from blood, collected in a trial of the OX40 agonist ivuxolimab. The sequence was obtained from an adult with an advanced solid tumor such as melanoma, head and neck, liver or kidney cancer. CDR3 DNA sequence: TGTGCCAGCAGTGTGGGGATAGGGACAGGGAGGACTGAAGCTTTCTTT. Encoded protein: CASSVGIGTGRTEAFF.